The 13 T cell receptor beta chains reported below all come from one sample, sequenced in a study of blood T cell repertoires in COVID-19. The data were produced by immunoSEQ multiplex PCR, yet TCRdb's version contains in-frame clones alone and is incomplete. This sample carries roughly 300,000 clones, 80% to 95% of them seen once, and the ten largest clones take about 7%. Sequencing used peripheral blood. These receptor sequences come from a woman aged 25 to 45 with COVID-19, enrolled during active disease.

The chain links TRBV5-5 to TRBJ2-7; tentatively, D is TRBD2 (5 bases). V dropped 0 bases and J dropped 1 base, with 8 bases sitting between them. The CDR3 extends over 14 amino acids. Germline values: CDR1 SGHKS, CDR2 YYEKEE (reference sequence). Here the CDR3 DNA reads TGTGCCAGCAGCTTGGAGGGAGCATCCTACGAGCAGTACTTC. This gives the protein CASSLEGASYEQYF.

This chain uses TRBV7-3 with TRBJ2-1; 7 bases line up with TRBD2. CDR3 length: 15 amino acids. The V gene's germline CDR1 is SGHTA and CDR2 FQGTGA. Unmatched junction bases numbered 3, after V lost 4 bases and J lost 0 bases. CDR3 in amino acids: CASSSLASSYNEQFF. CDR3 nucleotides: TGTGCCAGCAGCTCACTAGCGAGCTCCTACAATGAGCAGTTCTTC. Complete variable domain (other parts from reference TRBV7-3 and TRBJ2-1): GAGVSQTPSNKVTEKGKYVELRCDPISGHTALYWYRQSLGQGPEFLIYFQGTGAADDSGLPNDRFFAVRPEGSVSTLKIQRTERGDSAVYLCASSSLASSYNEQFFGPGTRLTVL.

The V call is TRBV14, the J call TRBJ1-1, with D uncertain. Germline V gene sequence: CDR1 SGHDN, CDR2 FVKESK. V shed 1 base and J shed 5 bases, with 11 bases lying between them. The CDR3 runs to 14 residues. The CDR3 region is CASSQVAGVTEAFF. The DNA of the CDR3 is TGTGCCAGCAGCCAAGTCGCCGGAGTGACTGAAGCTTTCTTT.

The rearrangement links TRBV6-2 or TRBV6-3 to TRBJ1-6; D call uncertain. V lost 0 bases to trimming and J lost 9 bases, with 9 bases between them. Germline V gene lookup returns CDR1 MNHEY and CDR2 SVGEGT. This CDR3 spans 14 amino acids. The chain's CDR3 is CASSYSGLTSPLHF. CDR3 coding DNA: TGTGCCAGCAGTTACTCGGGCCTGACTTCACCCCTCCACTTT.

The chain is built from TRBV27 and TRBJ2-7, with D tentatively TRBD1 (5 bases). Germline values: CDR1 MNHEY, CDR2 SMNVEV (reference sequence). V lost 6 bases and J lost 7, with 13 bases in between. This CDR3 has 12 amino acids. This chain's CDR3 is CASRAGFSEQYF. The CDR3 DNA follows: TGTGCCAGCAGGGCAGGGTTTAGTGAGCAGTACTTC.

In this sample, this clone turned up once. This rearrangement joins TRBV28 to TRBJ2-1, with 7 positions matching TRBD2. V was pared by 6 bases and J by 4 bases, with 9 bases of the junction left unmatched. Germline V gene sequence: CDR1 MDHEN, CDR2 SYDVKM. The CDR3 runs 15 residues. CDR3: CASRNGLERYNEQFF. The CDR3 DNA follows: TGTGCCAGCAGGAACGGACTAGAGCGGTACAATGAGCAGTTCTTC. Based on the CDR3 plus reference TRBV28 and TRBJ2-1, the full variable domain is DVKVTQSSRYLVKRTGEKVFLECVQDMDHENMFWYRQDPGLGLRLIYFSYDVKMKEKGDIPEGYSVSREKKERFSLILESASTNQTSMYLCASRNGLERYNEQFFGPGTRLTVL.

V and J are TRBV5-1 and TRBJ2-1; possibly TRBD1 for D (7 bases). This CDR3 is built from 15 residues. In germline, CDR1 is SGHRS, CDR2 YFSETQ. V lost 5 bases and J 6 bases, leaving 18 bases between the germline ends. As DNA, the CDR3 is TGCGCCAGCAGAAGATTGCAGGGGGGTCGCAATGAGCAGTTCTTC. This translates into CASRRLQGGRNEQFF.

The chain joins TRBV5-4 to TRBJ2-5, with TRBD1 matching over 8 bases. Germline V gene data show CDR1 as SGHNT and CDR2 as YYREEE (reference sequence). V was clipped by 0 bases and J by 4 bases; unmatched bases: 5. This CDR3 region has 15 residues. CDR3 nucleotides: TGTGCCAGCAGCTTGGTCAGGGGGCTCGTAGAGACCCAGTACTTC. This encodes CASSLVRGLVETQYF.

This clone was counted a few times. The chain employs TRBV5-1 and TRBJ2-2, with a tentative D call TRBD1 (6 bases). The CDR3 length is 16 residues. The V end lost 1 base, the J end lost 6 bases, and 16 bases lay between the germline ends. The germline V gene encodes CDR1 SGHRS and CDR2 YFSETQ. In DNA form, the CDR3 reads TGCGCCAGCAGCTTGCACCCAGGGGCGGAGGCCGGGGAGCTGTTTTTT. It translates to CASSLHPGAEAGELFF.

The chain carries TRBV5-1 and TRBJ2-3, with D perhaps matching TRBD2 (5 bases). CDR3 length: 19 amino acids. The ends were cut back, 0 bases at V and 0 bases at J, with 20 bases in the middle. Germline CDR1 reads SGHRS; CDR2 reads YFSETQ. CDR3 DNA sequence: TGCGCCAGCAGCTTGGGGTTGGGTTTGGCGGACTCTAGCACAGATACGCAGTATTTT. Its translation is CASSLGLGLADSSTDTQYF. Using reference TRBV5-1 and TRBJ2-3 for the parts outside the CDR3, the full variable domain is KAGVTQTPRYLIKTRGQQVTLSCSPISGHRSVSWYQQTPGQGLQFLFEYFSETQRNKGNFPGRFSGRQFSNSRSEMNVSTLELGDSALYLCASSLGLGLADSSTDTQYFGPGTRLTVL.

The chain employs TRBV2 and TRBJ1-1; D not certain. Germline values: CDR1 SNHLY, CDR2 FYNNEI. This CDR3 contains 13 residues. V was clipped by 3 bases and J by 1 base, with 6 bases between them. This CDR3 reads CASSDRSNTEAFF. The CDR3 nucleotides are TGTGCCAGCAGTGACAGGTCGAACACTGAAGCTTTCTTT.

There are a few counts of this clone. This sequence joins TRBV4-2 and TRBJ1-3; maybe TRBD1 (6 bases). The germline CDR1 and CDR2 sequences are LGHNA and YNFKEQ. This CDR3 has 16 residues. V was trimmed by 8 bases and J by 0 bases, leaving 17 bases between them. In DNA form, the CDR3 reads TGTGCCAGCGGACCTTACTTGGACAGCTCTGGAAACACCATATATTTT. Translated, it gives CASGPYLDSSGNTIYF.

V is TRBV28 and J is TRBJ1-3; D is undetermined. Germline V lookup: CDR1 MDHEN, CDR2 SYDVKM. V was pared by 10 bases and J by 0 bases, with 10 bases between. The CDR3 has 13 amino acids. CDR3 DNA: TGTGCCACCCAGGCTGTCTCTGGAAACACCATATATTTT. This encodes CATQAVSGNTIYF.